The TCR beta chain described here comes from a study of T-cell memory formation after mild COVID-19. Turning to the study itself: Clusters were largely donor specific.

From the 5' RACE reads, TCRdb called clonotypes with MiXCR, one entry per CDR3 protein. The table shows about 350,000 distinct CDR3 sequences, with around 13% occurring only once. CDR1 and CDR2 from the germline V gene are SGHRS and YFSETQ. V lost 0 bases and J lost 7, with 13 bases in between. The length of the CDR3 is 15 residues. Whole-study results and caveats: The study found balanced CD4/CD8 in clones contracting day 15 to 85 and a CD4+ lean in later expanders. For second-wave clones that peaked at day 37, SARS-CoV-2 specificity went unverified. Mainly CM and EM harbored the contracting CD4+ clones; mainly EMRA harbored the CD8+ ones.

Only a few counts were recorded for this clonotype. What it recognizes is unknown. The sequence derives from a man between 18 and 29 years old who had mild COVID-19 (a few samples of this study predate the infection). Cell type and time point are not known. Sequencing was done on a sample of PBMCs or a T cell subset sorted from them (not recorded which). V and J are TRBV5-1 and TRBJ2-2; D is unclear. The CDR3 reads CASSLGVPQVGELFF. The CDR3 DNA follows: TGCGCCAGCAGCTTGGGGGTTCCCCAGGTCGGGGAGCTGTTTTTT.